This TCR beta chain emerged from a study of PD-1 blockade in mismatch repair-deficient tumors. The repertoire was sequenced with immunoSEQ multiplex PCR; TCRdb's copy has only in-frame clones and lacks some. Of tens of thousands of clones listed, 65% to 85% are singletons. Germline V CDR1 and CDR2: LNHDA, SQIVND (reference sequence). CDR3 length: 17 residues. Trimming cost V 2 bases and J 4 bases, with 19 bases left between them. Mismatch repair deficiency was confirmed in all patients, by PCR or immunohistochemistry. The sequenced sample was PBMCs, obtained roughly 40 weeks after starting pembrolizumab. The clonotype comes from an adult with mismatch repair-deficient cancer. This chain connects TRBV19 to TRBJ2-3, with D possibly matching TRBD2 (5 bases). CDR3 bases: TGTGCCAGTAGTATACGCTCGTCTCGGGGTACCGCAGATACGCAGTATTTT. The encoded protein is CASSIRSSRGTADTQYF.